Below are 3 T cell receptor beta chains sequenced from a single sample in a study of CD8 T cells in Susac syndrome. RNA amounts of about 0.45 to 1 ug underwent reverse transcription with random hexamers. TCRdb re-called the immunoSEQ multiplex PCR reads through MiXCR, storing one row per CDR3 protein. There are about 300,000 distinct CDR3 sequences in the sample; roughly 85% occur only once, and roughly 0.21% lies in the top ten. The sample consisted of CD8+ T cells from PBMCs. These receptors came from a human donor with multiple sclerosis.

The rearrangement uses TRBV28 and TRBJ2-7; D is possibly TRBD1 (6 bases). This CDR3 region has 15 residues. The germline V gene has CDR1 MDHEN and CDR2 SYDVKM. Trimming shortened V by 6 bases and J by 2 bases, and 17 bases separated the two germline ends. The CDR3 region is CASSTFGTSAYEQYF. The CDR3 region has the DNA TGTGCCAGCAGCACATTCGGGACATCAGCCTACGAGCAGTACTTC.

The CDR3 spells CASRWDTDGNQPQHF. For the CDR3, the DNA is TGTGCCAGCAGATGGGACACCGACGGGAATCAGCCCCAGCATTTT. The genes are TRBV28 and TRBJ1-5; D may be TRBD1 (6 bases). The CDR3 extends over 15 amino acids. V was shortened by 6 bases and J by 4 bases, with 16 bases between the two germline ends. The germline gives CDR1 MDHEN, CDR2 SYDVKM.

The genes are TRBV4-3 and TRBJ1-2; the D gene is possibly TRBD1 (6 bases). V was trimmed by 1 base and J by 5 bases, leaving 17 bases between them. CDR3 length: 16 residues. Germline values: CDR1 LGHNA, CDR2 YSLEER. CDR3 nucleotide sequence: TGCGCCAGCAGCCAAGGAGCCGTGCAGGGGAATTATGGCTACACCTTC. Amino acids: CASSQGAVQGNYGYTF.